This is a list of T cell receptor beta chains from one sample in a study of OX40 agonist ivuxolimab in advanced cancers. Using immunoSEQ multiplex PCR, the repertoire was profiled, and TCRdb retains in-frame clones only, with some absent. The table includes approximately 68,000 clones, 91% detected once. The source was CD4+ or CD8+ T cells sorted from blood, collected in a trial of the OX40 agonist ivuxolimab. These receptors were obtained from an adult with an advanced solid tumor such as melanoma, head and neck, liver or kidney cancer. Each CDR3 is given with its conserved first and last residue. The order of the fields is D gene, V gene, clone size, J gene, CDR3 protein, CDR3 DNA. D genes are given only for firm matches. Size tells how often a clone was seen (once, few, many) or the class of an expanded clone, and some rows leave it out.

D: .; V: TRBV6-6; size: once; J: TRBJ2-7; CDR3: CASSYRPESYEQYF; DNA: TGTGCCAGCAGTTACCGGCCAGAGTCCTACGAGCAGTACTTC
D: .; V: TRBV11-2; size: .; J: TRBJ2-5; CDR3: CASSRGEGETQYF; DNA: TGTGCCAGCAGCCGGGGAGAAGGTGAGACCCAGTACTTC
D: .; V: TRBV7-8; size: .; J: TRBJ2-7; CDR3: CASTSGGTHLEQYF; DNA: TGTGCCAGCACTTCAGGGGGGACGCATCTTGAGCAGTACTTC
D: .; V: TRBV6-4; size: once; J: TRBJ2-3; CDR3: CASSEGGAAGHTDTQYF; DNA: TGTGCCAGCAGCGAAGGGGGAGCAGCGGGTCACACAGATACGCAGTATTTT
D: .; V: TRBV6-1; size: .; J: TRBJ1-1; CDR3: CASSDQGGTEAFF; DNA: TGTGCCAGCAGTGATCAGGGTGGGACTGAAGCTTTCTTT
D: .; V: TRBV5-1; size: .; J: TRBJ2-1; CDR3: CASSLYIPYNEQFF; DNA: TGCGCCAGCAGCTTGTACATACCCTACAATGAGCAGTTCTTC
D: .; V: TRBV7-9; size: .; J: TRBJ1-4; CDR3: CASSLGQVGDEKLFF; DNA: TGTGCCAGCAGCTTAGGGCAGGTGGGGGATGAAAAACTGTTTTTT
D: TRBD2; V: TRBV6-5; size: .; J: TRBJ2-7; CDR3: CASTGLAGRREQYF; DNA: TGTGCCAGCACCGGACTAGCGGGACGTCGCGAGCAGTACTTC
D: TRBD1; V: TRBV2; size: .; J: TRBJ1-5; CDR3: CASSDSTGAQPQHF; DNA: TGTGCCAGCAGTGACTCGACAGGGGCCCAGCCCCAGCATTTT
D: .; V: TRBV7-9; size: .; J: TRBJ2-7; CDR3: CASSLAGAYEQYF; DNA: TGTGCCAGCAGCTTAGCGGGAGCCTACGAGCAGTACTTC
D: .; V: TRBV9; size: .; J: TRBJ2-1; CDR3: CASSPSLGEQFF; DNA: TGTGCCAGCAGCCCAAGTCTAGGTGAGCAGTTCTTC
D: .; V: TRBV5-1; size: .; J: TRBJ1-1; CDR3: CASSLGSVNTEAFF; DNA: TGCGCCAGCAGCTTGGGTTCGGTGAACACTGAAGCTTTCTTT
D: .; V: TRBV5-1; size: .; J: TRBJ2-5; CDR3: CASSAMTAKVETQYF; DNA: TGCGCCAGCAGCGCAATGACAGCGAAGGTTGAGACCCAGTACTTC
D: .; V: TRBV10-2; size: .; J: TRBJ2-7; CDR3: CASSDSKPSYEQYF; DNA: TGCGCCAGCAGTGACAGCAAACCCTCCTACGAGCAGTACTTC
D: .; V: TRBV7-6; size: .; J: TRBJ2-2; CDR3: CASSIQENTGELFF; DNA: TGTGCCAGCAGCATACAGGAGAACACCGGGGAGCTGTTTTTT
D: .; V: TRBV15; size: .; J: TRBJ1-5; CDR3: CATSSKYSNQPQHF; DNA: TGTGCCACCAGCAGCAAGTATAGCAATCAGCCCCAGCATTTT
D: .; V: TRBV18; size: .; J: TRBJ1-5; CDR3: CASSGGDGQPQHF; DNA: TGTGCCAGCTCAGGCGGCGATGGTCAGCCCCAGCATTTT